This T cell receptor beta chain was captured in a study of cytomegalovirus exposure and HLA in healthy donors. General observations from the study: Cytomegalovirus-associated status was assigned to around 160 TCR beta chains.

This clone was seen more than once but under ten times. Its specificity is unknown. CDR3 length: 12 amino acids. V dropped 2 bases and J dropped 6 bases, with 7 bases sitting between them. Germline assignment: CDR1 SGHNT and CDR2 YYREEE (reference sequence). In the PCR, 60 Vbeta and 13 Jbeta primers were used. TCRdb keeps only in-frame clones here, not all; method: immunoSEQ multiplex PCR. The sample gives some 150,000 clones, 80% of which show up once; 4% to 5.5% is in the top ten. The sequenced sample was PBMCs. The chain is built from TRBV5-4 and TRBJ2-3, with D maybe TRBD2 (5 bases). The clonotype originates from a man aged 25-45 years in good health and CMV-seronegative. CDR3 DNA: TGTGCCAGCAGCTTAAGCGGCGATACGCAGTATTTT. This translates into CASSLSGDTQYF. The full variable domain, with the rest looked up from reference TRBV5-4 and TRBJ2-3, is ETGVTQSPTHLIKTRGQQVTLRCSSQSGHNTVSWYQQALGQGPQFIFQYYREEENGRGNFPPRFSGLQFPNYSSELNVNALELDDSALYLCASSLSGDTQYFGPGTRLTVL.